This TCR beta chain was sequenced for a study of blood T cell repertoires in COVID-19. As for the study in general: The United States, Italy and Spain supplied acute and convalescent COVID-19 samples.

Method: immunoSEQ multiplex PCR; TCRdb's copy keeps in-frame clones and lacks some. The table records tens of thousands of clones, around three quarters of them present only once. This CDR3 contains 15 residues. The V gene is TRBV12-1, the J gene TRBJ2-7; the table's D call of TRBD2 was not tested on the DNA. TRBV12-1 is a pseudogene locus. Input material: peripheral blood. This TCR was sampled from a woman in her sixties or seventies with acute or convalescent COVID-19. For the CDR3, the DNA is TGTGCCAGCAGCTTTACCAGCGGGGAGTACTACGAGCAGTACTTC. As protein: CASSFTSGEYYEQYF.